This is a list of T cell receptor beta chains from one sample in a study of blood T cells in healthy people across ages. TCRdb recomputed calls from the 5' RACE reads with MiXCR, one row per CDR3 protein. The sample yields 450,000 to 700,000 distinct CDR3 sequences, 27% seen once. Sequencing was done on a sample of blood. All receptors come from a woman in her 70s in good health. CDR3s include the opening cysteine and the closing phenylalanine or tryptophan. The D gene is left open where the match is weak. Rows give clone size only sometimes, using once, few, many, or a class for an expanded clone.

d_call,j_call,clone_size,v_call,cdr3_aa,cdr3_nt
NA,TRBJ1-5,few,TRBV7-2,CASSLTRAIFQPQHF,TGTGCCAGCAGCTTAACGAGAGCGATCTTTCAGCCCCAGCATTTT
TRBD1,TRBJ2-7,NA,TRBV29-1,CSVEQGAVGYEQYF,TGCAGCGTTGAACAGGGGGCGGTCGGCTACGAGCAGTACTTC
TRBD1,TRBJ1-6,once,TRBV12-3/TRBV12-4,CASSYTGGHSPLHF,TGTGCCAGCAGTTACACAGGGGGCCATTCACCCCTCCACTTT
TRBD1,TRBJ1-4,NA,TRBV7-9,CASSSGQGNNEKLFF,TGTGCCAGCAGCTCCGGACAGGGGAATAATGAAAAACTGTTTTTT
NA,TRBJ2-5,NA,TRBV5-1,CASSLNGAVLQETQYF,TGCGCCAGCAGCTTGAACGGGGCCGTCCTCCAAGAGACCCAGTACTTC
NA,TRBJ2-7,many,TRBV7-6,CASSPLSDPSSYEQYF,TGTGCCAGCAGCCCCCTGTCGGACCCTAGCTCCTACGAGCAGTACTTC
NA,TRBJ2-3,NA,TRBV12-3/TRBV12-4,CASSLETATDTQYF,TGTGCCAGCAGTTTAGAAACAGCCACAGATACGCAGTATTTT
NA,TRBJ1-4,many,TRBV7-9,CASSVRETNEKLFF,TGTGCCAGCAGCGTCAGGGAGACTAATGAAAAACTGTTTTTT
NA,TRBJ2-7,once,TRBV20-1,CSARPDGFYEQYF,TGCAGTGCTCGCCCTGACGGGTTCTACGAGCAGTACTTC
NA,TRBJ1-4,few,TRBV6-5,CASSPRQATNEKLFF,TGTGCCAGCAGTCCGCGACAGGCAACTAATGAAAAACTGTTTTTT
NA,TRBJ2-2,few,TRBV6-2/TRBV6-3,CASSSPRGPGELFF,TGTGCCAGCAGTTCCCCCCGGGGGCCCGGGGAGCTGTTTTTT
NA,TRBJ2-7,NA,TRBV5-1,CASSLEPATYEQYF,TGCGCCAGCAGCTTGGAGCCGGCGACCTACGAGCAGTACTTC
NA,TRBJ2-7,NA,TRBV20-1,CSAPRSYEQYF,TGCAGTGCTCCACGAAGTTACGAGCAGTACTTC
NA,TRBJ1-2,NA,TRBV6-5,CASSYASYSGYTF,TGTGCCAGCAGTTACGCCTCATATTCCGGCTACACCTTC
NA,TRBJ2-5,NA,TRBV10-3,CAISDQKLETQYF,TGTGCCATCAGTGATCAAAAATTGGAGACCCAGTACTTC
TRBD1,TRBJ2-3,NA,TRBV18,CASSPPGTGIYTQYF,TGTGCCAGCTCACCACCGGGGACAGGGATCTATACGCAGTATTTT
TRBD1,TRBJ2-7,few,TRBV27,CASSPRGQGGYEQYF,TGTGCCAGCTCTCCCCGAGGACAGGGGGGATACGAGCAGTACTTC